The rows below give T cell receptor beta chains drawn from one sample of a study of cytomegalovirus exposure and HLA in healthy donors. This table comes from immunoSEQ multiplex PCR, and its TCRdb copy is limited to in-frame clones, with some not included. The sample contains about 140,000 clones, 85% to 90% of which appear only once. Sequenced sample: PBMCs. These receptors were obtained from a woman aged 18-30 years in good health and CMV-seropositive. CDR3s include the opening cysteine and the closing phenylalanine or tryptophan. A D gene is named only where the DNA matches it firmly. Size values are once, few and many counts, or a class for expanded clones, and some rows have none.

- TRBJ1-1 TRBD1 TRBV7-9 CASRASPTGGNTEAFF TGTGCCAGCAGGGCCAGCCCGACAGGGGGGAACACTGAAGCTTTCTTT
- TRBJ1-4 TRBD1 TRBV7-9 CASSLGDRGLRNEKLFF TGTGCCAGCAGCTTAGGGGACAGGGGGTTGCGGAATGAAAAACTGTTTTTT
- TRBJ2-7 - TRBV16 CASSQSPGFEQYF TGTGCCAGCAGCCAATCCCCAGGGTTCGAGCAGTACTTC
- TRBJ1-1 - TRBV5-1 CASSLRGYRVYGNTEAFF TGCGCCAGCAGCTTGAGGGGGTACAGGGTTTATGGGAACACTGAAGCTTTCTTT
- TRBJ2-3 - TRBV4-3 CASSQEVGGPNTQYF TGCGCCAGCAGCCAAGAAGTGGGGGGGCCTAATACGCAGTATTTT
- TRBJ2-2 TRBD2 TRBV2 CASSILAGVNTGELFF TGTGCCAGCAGTATACTAGCGGGAGTTAACACCGGGGAGCTGTTTTTT
- TRBJ2-2 - TRBV11-2 CASSFHRAGNTGELFF TGTGCCAGCAGCTTCCACAGGGCCGGGAACACCGGGGAGCTGTTTTTT
- TRBJ2-3 TRBD2 TRBV15 CATSRLAGGLTDTQYF TGTGCCACCAGCAGACTAGCGGGAGGGCTGACAGATACGCAGTATTTT
- TRBJ2-3 TRBD1 TRBV25-1 CASSASDRGLGTQYF TGTGCCAGCAGTGCTTCGGACAGGGGGCTTGGTACGCAGTATTTT
- TRBJ2-7 TRBD2 TRBV5-6 CASSLASGGNSYEQYF TGTGCCAGCAGCTTGGCTAGCGGGGGGAATTCCTACGAGCAGTACTTC
- TRBJ1-2 - TRBV5-1 CASSLSGDYTF TGCGCCAGCAGCTTGAGCGGGGACTACACCTTC
- TRBJ1-1 - TRBV5-1 CASRWTDSNTEAFF TGCGCCAGCAGATGGACAGATTCGAACACTGAAGCTTTCTTT
- TRBJ1-5 - TRBV6-1 CASSEEGQYSNQPQHF TGTGCCAGCAGTGAAGAAGGACAATATAGCAATCAGCCCCAGCATTTT
- TRBJ1-3 - TRBV19 CASSTLRTLPGNTIYF TGTGCCAGTAGTACCCTGAGGACTCTTCCTGGAAACACCATATATTTT
- TRBJ2-7 TRBD2 TRBV6-1 CASERDGINYEQYF TGTGCCAGCGAGCGGGACGGAATAAACTACGAGCAGTACTTC
- TRBJ1-5 - TRBV5-6 CASSFRSTHSNQPQHF TGTGCCAGCAGCTTCCGGAGTACGCATAGCAATCAGCCCCAGCATTTT
few TRBJ1-2 - TRBV28 CASSSHAGGYTF TGTGCCAGCAGTTCCCATGCGGGGGGCTACACCTTC
- TRBJ1-1 TRBD1 TRBV12-5 CASAVTGEATEAFF TGTGCTAGTGCCGTAACAGGGGAGGCCACTGAAGCTTTCTTT
- TRBJ2-6 - TRBV6-1 CASSVRYSGANVLTF TGTGCCAGCAGTGTCCGGTACTCTGGGGCCAACGTCCTGACTTTC
once TRBJ2-1 TRBD2 TRBV6-6 CASSYLGGVPYNEQFF TGTGCCAGCAGTTACTTGGGGGGGGTGCCCTACAATGAGCAGTTCTTC
- TRBJ2-2 TRBD1 TRBV5-1 CASSWGTGMNTGELFF TGCGCCAGCAGCTGGGGGACAGGAATGAACACCGGGGAGCTGTTTTTT
- TRBJ2-7 - TRBV28 CASSRERGRRYEQYF TGTGCCAGCTCCCGCGAGAGGGGGAGAAGGTACGAGCAGTACTTC
- TRBJ1-2 TRBD1 TRBV30 CAFQTETGNYGYTF TGTGCCTTTCAGACAGAGACAGGGAACTATGGCTACACCTTC
- TRBJ2-2 - TRBV10-3 CAILRREGNTGELFF TGTGCCATCCTACGTCGGGAAGGGAACACCGGGGAGCTGTTTTTT
- TRBJ2-1 - TRBV19 CASTPTGPSYNEQFF TGTGCCAGTACCCCTACAGGTCCCTCCTACAATGAGCAGTTCTTC
once TRBJ2-2 TRBD1 TRBV15 CATSSRDSTNTGELFF TGTGCCACCAGCAGCCGGGACAGTACGAACACCGGGGAGCTGTTTTTT
- TRBJ1-1 TRBD1 TRBV28 CASRPGTDLEAFF TGTGCCAGCAGACCTGGGACAGACCTTGAAGCTTTCTTT
- TRBJ2-3 TRBD2 TRBV2 CASTTSGSGTDTQYF TGTGCCAGCACTACTAGCGGGAGTGGGACAGATACGCAGTATTTT
- TRBJ1-4 TRBD1 TRBV5-6 CASSLGTGGFEKLFF TGTGCCAGCAGCTTGGGGACAGGGGGCTTTGAAAAACTGTTTTTT
- TRBJ2-1 TRBD2 TRBV7-9 CASSLGTSGANEQFF TGTGCCAGCAGCTTGGGGACTAGCGGGGCCAATGAGCAGTTCTTC
- TRBJ2-5 TRBD2 TRBV5-1 CASSLGLAGQWGQETQYF TGCGCCAGCAGCCTGGGACTAGCGGGACAGTGGGGGCAAGAGACCCAGTACTTC
- TRBJ2-7 - TRBV15 CATSRRWGGEQYF TGTGCCACCAGCAGACGATGGGGCGGCGAGCAGTACTTC
- TRBJ2-7 - TRBV11-3 CASSLDRGEQYF TGTGCCAGCAGCTTAGACAGGGGCGAGCAGTACTTC
- TRBJ2-7 TRBD2 TRBV7-9 CASSSILAGAPYEQYF TGTGCCAGCAGCTCCATCTTAGCGGGGGCCCCCTACGAGCAGTACTTC
- TRBJ2-7 TRBD1 TRBV4-3 CASSPTRQGNREQYF TGCGCCAGCAGCCCCACCAGACAGGGAAACAGGGAGCAGTACTTC
- TRBJ1-2 - TRBV4-1 CASSQEGGSNYGYTF TGCGCCAGCAGCCAAGAGGGGGGGAGTAACTATGGCTACACCTTC
once TRBJ1-2 TRBD1 TRBV5-5 CASSSRTGTGFTNYGYTF TGTGCCAGCAGCTCGCGAACCGGGACAGGGTTTACTAACTATGGCTACACCTTC
- TRBJ2-5 TRBD2 TRBV7-9 CASSASGSRTKETQYF TGTGCCAGCAGCGCTAGCGGGAGTCGTACTAAAGAGACCCAGTACTTC
- TRBJ2-3 TRBD1 TRBV27 CASSLRAGGSDTQYF TGTGCCAGCAGTTTGCGGGCAGGGGGCTCAGATACGCAGTATTTT
once TRBJ2-3 TRBD1 TRBV2 CASSVQGERDTQYF TGTGCCAGCAGTGTCCAGGGGGAGAGAGATACGCAGTATTTT
- TRBJ1-5 TRBD1 TRBV30 CAWSPQGAEPQHF TGTGCCTGGAGTCCACAGGGGGCTGAGCCCCAGCATTTT
- TRBJ1-1 TRBD1 TRBV10-3 CAISLGGAGEAFF TGTGCCATCAGTTTAGGGGGCGCGGGTGAAGCTTTCTTT
- TRBJ1-1 - TRBV6-6 CASSYEGWNTEAFF TGTGCCAGCAGTTACGAGGGCTGGAACACTGAAGCTTTCTTT
- TRBJ2-3 - TRBV28 CASSLGPGVQDTQYF TGTGCCAGCAGTTTAGGGCCGGGAGTCCAAGATACGCAGTATTTT
- TRBJ1-3 TRBD1 TRBV6-6 CASGDRGYENTIYF TGTGCCAGCGGTGACAGGGGGTATGAAAACACCATATATTTT
- TRBJ1-5 - TRBV15 CATSSPLQPQHF TGTGCCACCAGCAGTCCCCTACAGCCCCAGCATTTT